These 26 T cell receptor beta chains were all obtained from the same sample, sequenced in a study of T cell repertoires in cytomegalovirus infection. One entry per CDR3 protein results from TCRdb running MiXCR on the reads. Of roughly 600,000 distinct CDR3 sequences in the sample, around 24% are singletons; the top ten hold around 8%. Sequenced input: CD8+ T cells from PBMCs. Every receptor here comes from a human donor in good health (CMV status not recorded). Some clones in this sample may be carry-over from other donors' samples.

This chain connects TRBV28 to TRBJ2-3, with 9 bases lining up with TRBD2. From germline, CDR1 is MDHEN and CDR2 SYDVKM. The CDR3 consists of 14 residues. The junction had 2 bases not matched to a gene; V was cut back by 6 bases and J by 1 base. CDR3 amino acids: CASRVAGGTDTQYF. Here the CDR3 DNA reads TGTGCCAGCAGGGTAGCGGGGGGCACAGATACGCAGTATTTT.

The chain carries TRBV7-9 and TRBJ2-1; D remains unclear. The CDR3 has 15 residues. V lost 5 bases and J 3 bases, leaving 14 bases between the germline ends. The germline V gene encodes CDR1 SEHNR and CDR2 FQNEAQ (reference sequence). The CDR3 here is CASSPALQYYNEQFF. The CDR3 DNA is TGTGCCAGCAGCCCCGCCCTCCAGTACTACAATGAGCAGTTCTTC.

This sequence joins TRBV11-2 and TRBJ2-1; D might be TRBD2 (5 bases). CDR1 SGHAT and CDR2 FQNNGV come from the germline V gene. The CDR3 runs 17 residues. V gave up 1 base and J gave up 4 bases, with 17 bases separating them. The CDR3 bases are TGTGCCAGCAGCTTAGCCTCGTCGGGGTATTTATACAATGAGCAGTTCTTC. Translated, it gives CASSLASSGYLYNEQFF. The variable domain in full, completed from reference TRBV11-2 and TRBJ2-1, reads EAGVAQSPRYKIIEKRQSVAFWCNPISGHATLYWYQQILGQGPKLLIQFQNNGVVDDSQLPKDRFSAERLKGVDSTLKIQPAKLEDSAVYLCASSLASSGYLYNEQFFGPGTRLTVL.

The count of this clonotype is one. One base away lies a much larger clone, so this may be a sequencing read error. The missing conserved phenylalanine or tryptophan at the end of this CDR3 makes a read error likely. The V gene is TRBV7-9, the J gene TRBJ2-3, with D tentatively TRBD2 (5 bases). Germline values: CDR1 SEHNR, CDR2 FQNEAQ (reference sequence). V lost 2 bases to trimming and J lost 4 bases, with 13 bases between them. This CDR3 contains 15 residues. The CDR3 nucleotides read TGTGCCAGCAGCTTAACACCGGGGATCCCAGATACGCAGTATTCT. Protein: CASSLTPGIPDTQYS.

A few counts support this clonotype. The V call is TRBV4-3, the J call TRBJ1-5; weak D call: TRBD1 (5 bases). V lost 0 bases and J lost 1, with 7 bases in between. This CDR3 contains 15 residues. In germline, CDR1 is LGHNA, CDR2 YSLEER. The CDR3 loop is CASSQEGGSNQPQHF. CDR3 nucleotides: TGCGCCAGCAGCCAAGAGGGGGGAAGCAATCAGCCCCAGCATTTT.

J is TRBJ2-7 and V is TRBV5-1; D is perhaps TRBD1 or TRBD2 (5 bases each). This CDR3 contains 16 residues. Deletions cut 5 bases from V and 1 base from J, with 19 bases between. Germline-derived CDR1 and CDR2 are SGHRS and YFSETQ. This CDR3 is CASRFVPRDRSYEQYF. Here the CDR3 DNA reads TGCGCCAGCAGATTTGTCCCCCGGGACCGGTCCTACGAGCAGTACTTC.

This rearrangement joins TRBV20-1 to TRBJ1-1, with TRBD1 matching 9 bases. V lost 0 bases and J lost 7; bases outside the gene matches: 15. Germline assignment: CDR1 DFQATT and CDR2 SNEGSKA (reference sequence). The CDR3 length is 17 residues. The CDR3 here is CSARDYGATGGGIEAFF. CDR3 sequence (DNA): TGCAGTGCTAGAGATTACGGGGCGACAGGGGGAGGGATTGAAGCTTTCTTT.

This clonotype was seen ten or more times. V usage is TRBV4-1 and J usage is TRBJ1-1, with D unclear. The length of the CDR3 is 12 residues. Trimming pared 3 bases from V and 5 bases from J, leaving 7 bases between. Germline loops: CDR1 MGHRA, CDR2 YSYEKL. The CDR3 region is CASSHGVTEAFF. The CDR3 DNA follows: TGCGCCAGCAGCCACGGTGTAACTGAAGCTTTCTTT.

There are many counts of this clonotype. The chain links TRBV4-2 to TRBJ1-1; TRBD1 is a possible D gene (6 bases). The CDR3 runs 15 residues. The V gene's germline CDR1 is LGHNA and CDR2 YNFKEQ. The V and J ends lost 0 bases and 0 bases respectively, with 8 bases between them. The CDR3 DNA sequence: TGTGCCAGCAGCCAAGATGGGGGCTTGAACACTGAAGCTTTCTTT. Translating it yields CASSQDGGLNTEAFF.

This clonotype was picked up many times. V is TRBV7-8 and J is TRBJ2-5; D may be TRBD1 or TRBD2 (5 bases each). Per germline, CDR1 SGHVS and CDR2 FQNEAQ. The CDR3 totals 17 residues. V lost 5 bases to trimming and J lost 5 bases, with 24 bases between them. CDR3 sequence: CASSPAIRGLLGETQYF. For the CDR3, the DNA is TGTGCCAGCAGCCCCGCCATCCGGGGCCTCTTGGGGGAGACCCAGTACTTC.

Ten or more counts support this clonotype. The chain joins TRBV7-2 to TRBJ1-1, with D perhaps TRBD1 (6 bases). V was shortened by 4 bases and J by 7 bases, with 10 bases between the two germline ends. CDR3 length: 12 amino acids. Germline V lookup: CDR1 SGHTA, CDR2 FQGNSA. This CDR3 is CASSWGGYEAFF. The CDR3 DNA follows: TGTGCCAGCAGCTGGGGGGGCTATGAAGCTTTCTTT.

The sample holds many counts of this clonotype. The rearrangement links TRBV7-6 to TRBJ2-3, with no clear D. With 0 bases removed from V and 2 bases from J, the gap between germline ends came to 9 bases. This CDR3 spans 15 amino acids. Per germline, CDR1 SGHVS and CDR2 FNYEAQ. CDR3 DNA: TGTGCCAGCAGCTTAGCGTTGGCAAACACAGATACGCAGTATTTT. It specifies CASSLALANTDTQYF.

This clonotype appeared many times. The chain links TRBV6-1 to TRBJ1-1, with D possibly TRBD1 on 5 matching bases. The CDR3 sequence is 14 residues long. The germline V and J ends were trimmed by 1 base and 2 bases, with 8 bases remaining between them. Germline-derived CDR1 and CDR2 are MNHNS and SASEGT. CDR3 coding DNA: TGTGCCAGCAGTGAAGGCGGGGACAACACTGAAGCTTTCTTT. Its protein product is CASSEGGDNTEAFF.

This clonotype was counted only a few times. The chain carries TRBV7-8 and TRBJ2-7; 14 nucleotides align to TRBD2. The CDR3 is made up of 16 amino acids. The J segment lost 3 bases and the V segment lost 6 bases, leaving 7 bases of the junction unmatched. Looked up from germline, CDR1 is SGHVS and CDR2 is FQNEAQ. CDR3 amino acids: CASSWGTSGGRYEQYV. The CDR3 DNA is TGTGCCAGCAGTTGGGGGACTAGCGGGGGCCGCTACGAGCAGTACGTC.

This clonotype turned up a few times. The rearrangement links TRBV6-2 or TRBV6-3 to TRBJ2-3; 9 bases are shared with TRBD2. CDR3 size: 14 residues. The germline gives CDR1 MNHEY, CDR2 SVGEGT. After removal of 10 bases from V and 4 bases from J, the junction contained 9 bases not matched to a gene. CDR3 residues: CATLVAGVPDTQYF. Here the CDR3 DNA reads TGTGCCACCCTGGTAGCGGGGGTGCCAGATACGCAGTATTTT.

This clonotype has ten or more counts. This chain joins TRBV6-2 or TRBV6-3 and TRBJ2-7; TRBD1 might be the D (6 bases). The CDR3 length is 14 residues. In germline, CDR1 is MNHEY, CDR2 SVGEGT. V dropped 7 bases and J dropped 2 bases, with 15 bases sitting between them. The CDR3 sequence is CASNQWGPTYEQYV. CDR3 nucleotide sequence: TGTGCCAGCAACCAATGGGGGCCTACCTACGAGCAGTACGTC.

The table lists this clonotype with a few counts. The genes are TRBV6-4 and TRBJ2-1; D is unresolved. CDR1 is MRHNA, CDR2 SNTAGT, per germline. V was shortened by 4 bases and J by 4 bases, with 17 bases between the two germline ends. CDR3 size: 16 residues. Here the CDR3 reads CASSVPTVGCYNEQFF. CDR3 nucleotides: TGTGCCAGCAGTGTGCCGACCGTGGGGTGTTACAATGAGCAGTTCTTC.

At least ten counts were recorded for this clonotype. The rearrangement uses TRBV12-3 or TRBV12-4 and TRBJ1-2; D is possibly TRBD1 (5 bases). This CDR3 is built from 14 residues. V lost 7 bases to trimming and J lost 2 bases, with 14 bases between them. In DNA, the CDR3 is TGTGCCAGCACCCTCTCAGGGCGCAACTATGGCTACACCTTC. Translating gives CASTLSGRNYGYTF.

This chain joins TRBV12-3 or TRBV12-4 and TRBJ2-7; 10 positions match TRBD2. There are 14 residues in the CDR3. Trimming at V came to 5 bases and at J to 5 bases, leaving 6 bases not matched to a gene. CDR3 amino acids: CASSLGTSEDEQYV. CDR3 nucleotides: TGTGCCAGCAGTCTCGGGACTAGCGAAGACGAGCAGTACGTC.

The rearrangement uses TRBV28 and TRBJ2-2, with 7 bases aligning to TRBD1. In germline, CDR1 is MDHEN, CDR2 SYDVKM. The trim removed 3 bases at V and 2 bases at J, leaving 6 bases unmatched. The CDR3 runs 16 residues. This CDR3 reads CASSFTTGINTGELFF. The CDR3 region has the DNA TGTGCCAGCAGTTTCACGACAGGGATAAACACCGGGGAGCTGTTTTTT.

The rearrangement uses TRBV29-1 and TRBJ2-7; TRBD1 agrees at 9 bases. The CDR3 extends over 12 amino acids. The J segment lost 7 bases and the V segment lost 7 bases, leaving 8 bases of the junction unmatched. CDR1 is SQVTM and CDR2 is ANQGSEA in the germline V gene. CDR3 in DNA: TGCAGCGGAGTGGGGACAGGGCGGGAGCAGTACTTC. Its protein product is CSGVGTGREQYF.

The rearrangement joins TRBV7-9 to TRBJ2-7; D is possibly TRBD2 (5 bases). CDR3 length equals 15 residues. The V end was cut by 6 bases, the J end by 1 base, with 16 bases between. Germline V gives CDR1 SEHNR, CDR2 FQNEAQ (reference sequence). The CDR3 region has the DNA TGTGCCAGCAGTTCCTGGGAGCGAGCTTCCTACGAGCAGTACTTC. It specifies CASSSWERASYEQYF.

This chain uses TRBV7-9 with TRBJ1-2, with D perhaps TRBD1 (5 bases). Looked up from germline, CDR1 is SEHNR and CDR2 is FQNEAQ (reference sequence). V dropped 5 bases and J dropped 2 bases, with 18 bases sitting between them. The CDR3 has 16 amino acids. The CDR3 DNA sequence: TGTGCCAGCAGCGTAGGTGGGGCTTTGGTCAACTATGGCTACACCTTC. Residues: CASSVGGALVNYGYTF.

The rearrangement uses TRBV5-6 and TRBJ2-6; 10 bases agree with TRBD1. The CDR3 loop spans 20 amino acids. Looked up from germline, CDR1 is SGHDT and CDR2 is YYEEEE. Trimming at V came to 3 bases and at J to 2 bases, leaving 14 bases not matched to a gene. The DNA of the CDR3 is TGTGCCAGCAGCTCCCGACAGGGGGCAAACCTCGGGCCTGGGGCCAACGTCCTGACTTTC. It is translated as CASSSRQGANLGPGANVLTF.

This clonotype showed up just a few times. The rearrangement links TRBV29-1 to TRBJ2-5; D uncertain. V dropped 3 bases and J dropped 5 bases, with 10 bases sitting between them. CDR1 SQVTM and CDR2 ANQGSEA come from the germline V gene. CDR3 length: 12 residues. CDR3 loop: CSVDWVGETQYF. The CDR3 coding sequence is TGCAGCGTTGATTGGGTCGGGGAGACCCAGTACTTC.

The chain couples TRBV7-9 to TRBJ1-6; D is unclear. Trimming removed 1 base at V and 11 bases at J, with 12 bases between. This CDR3 spans 14 amino acids. The V gene's germline CDR1 is SEHNR and CDR2 FQNEAQ (reference sequence). CDR3 bases: TGTGCCAGCAGCTTAGTAGAGTCCTTTGCACCCCTCCACTTT. It translates to CASSLVESFAPLHF.